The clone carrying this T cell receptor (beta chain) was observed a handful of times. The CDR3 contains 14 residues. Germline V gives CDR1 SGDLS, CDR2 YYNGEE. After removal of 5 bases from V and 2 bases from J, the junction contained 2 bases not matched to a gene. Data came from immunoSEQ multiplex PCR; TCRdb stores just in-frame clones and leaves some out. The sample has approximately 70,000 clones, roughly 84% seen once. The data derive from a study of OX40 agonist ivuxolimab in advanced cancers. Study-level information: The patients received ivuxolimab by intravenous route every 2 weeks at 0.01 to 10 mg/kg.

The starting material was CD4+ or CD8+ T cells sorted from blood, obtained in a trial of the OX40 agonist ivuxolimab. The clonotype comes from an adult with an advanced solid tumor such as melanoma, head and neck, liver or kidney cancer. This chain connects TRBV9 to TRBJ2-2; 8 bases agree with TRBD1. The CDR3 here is CASRGQANTGELFF. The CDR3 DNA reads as TGTGCCAGCAGGGGACAGGCTAACACCGGGGAGCTGTTTTTT. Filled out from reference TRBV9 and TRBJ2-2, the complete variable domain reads DSGVTQTPKHLITATGQRVTLRCSPRSGDLSVYWYQQSLDQGLQFLIQYYNGEERAKGNILERFSAQQFPDLHSELNLSSLELGDSALYFCASRGQANTGELFFGEGSRLTVL.